One sample yielded the 10 T cell receptor beta chains listed below, sequenced in a study of blood T cell repertoires in COVID-19. TCRdb's copy holds only in-frame clones and misses some; the assay was immunoSEQ multiplex PCR. In the table there are 90,000 or so clones, 85% of which are singletons. The sequenced sample was peripheral blood. The source is a man between 60 and 75 years old with acute or convalescent COVID-19.

The J gene is TRBJ1-1, the V gene TRBV6-5; 7 bases are shared with TRBD1. There are 13 residues in the CDR3. Germline values: CDR1 MNHEY, CDR2 SVGAGI. V shed 6 bases and J 4 bases; nucleotides not matched to a gene: 5. The CDR3 region is CASRTGLSTEAFF. The CDR3 nucleotides are TGTGCCAGCAGGACAGGGTTGAGCACTGAAGCTTTCTTT.

The chain has TRBV2 and TRBJ2-1; 7 positions match TRBD2. V was pared by 6 bases and J by 0 bases, with 5 bases of the junction left unmatched. Germline CDR1 SNHLY, CDR2 FYNNEI. The CDR3 has 15 amino acids. CDR3: CASSRLAGSYNEQFF. The DNA of the CDR3 is TGTGCCAGCAGCCGACTAGCAGGCTCCTACAATGAGCAGTTCTTC.

J is TRBJ2-7 and V is TRBV7-3; TRBD2 matches 8 bases. V trimming: 5 bases; J trimming: 0 bases; junction bases outside the gene matches: 3. In germline, CDR1 is SGHTA, CDR2 FQGTGA. The CDR3 totals 14 residues. The CDR3 sequence: CASSLSGDSYEQYF. As DNA, the CDR3 is TGTGCCAGCAGCCTTAGCGGGGACTCCTACGAGCAGTACTTC.

This clone was detected only a few times. The rearrangement joins TRBV14 to TRBJ2-1; 13 nucleotides agree with TRBD2. This CDR3 is 15 amino acids long. Trimming cost V 5 bases and J 4 bases; bases outside gene matches: 2. The germline V gene encodes CDR1 SGHDN and CDR2 FVKESK. In DNA form, the CDR3 reads TGTGCCAGCAGCAAACTAGCGGGAGGGTACAATGAGCAGTTCTTC. It yields the protein CASSKLAGGYNEQFF.

This clone appeared a few times. This chain links TRBV7-3 with TRBJ2-1; 8 nucleotides align to TRBD2. CDR1 is SGHTA and CDR2 is FQGTGA in the germline V gene. The CDR3 runs 16 residues. With V trimmed by 0 bases and J by 1 base, 2 bases remained unmatched. This chain's CDR3 is CASSLTGGRSYNEQFF. CDR3 sequence (DNA): TGTGCCAGCAGCTTAACAGGCGGGAGGTCCTACAATGAGCAGTTCTTC.

The rearrangement links TRBV7-2 to TRBJ1-2; a possible D gene is TRBD1 (6 bases). V lost 6 bases, J lost 7 bases, and 18 bases lay in between. Germline-derived CDR1 and CDR2 are SGHTA and FQGNSA. The CDR3 runs to 14 residues. This CDR3 reads CASSLSTGSTGYTF. The CDR3 DNA reads TGTGCCAGCAGTCTAAGTACAGGGTCGACTGGCTACACCTTC.

CDR3 DNA: TGTGCCTGGAGTGTCAGGGATAATTCACCCCTCCACTTT. Its translation is CAWSVRDNSPLHF. The rearrangement links TRBV30 to TRBJ1-6; possibly TRBD1 for D (5 bases). This CDR3 is built from 13 residues. Per germline, CDR1 GTSNPN and CDR2 SVGIG (reference sequence). V dropped 0 bases and J dropped 5 bases, with 5 bases sitting between them.

The rearrangement joins TRBV2 to TRBJ2-1; 9 bases match TRBD2. The V and J ends lost 6 bases and 3 bases, in that order; junction bases with no gene match: 9. The CDR3 runs to 16 residues. Germline lookup yields CDR1 SNHLY and CDR2 FYNNEI. The DNA for the CDR3 is TGTGCCAGCAGCCATCTGAGCGGGGGGCTCTACAATGAGCAGTTCTTC. It specifies CASSHLSGGLYNEQFF.

The chain is built from TRBV30 and TRBJ2-3, with 11 bases identical to TRBD2. This CDR3 is 14 amino acids long. Trimming took 5 bases from V and 5 from J; bases not matched to a gene: 6. Looked up from germline, CDR1 is GTSNPN and CDR2 is SVGIG (reference sequence). CDR3 in amino acids: CAWAGTSGLDTQYF. The CDR3 nucleotides are TGTGCCTGGGCCGGGACTAGCGGTCTAGATACGCAGTATTTT.

V is TRBV29-1 and J is TRBJ1-2; D is perhaps TRBD1 (5 bases). Trimming pared 6 bases from V and 8 bases from J, leaving 25 bases between. The CDR3 length is 15 residues. The V gene's germline CDR1 is SQVTM and CDR2 ANQGSEA. CDR3 amino acids: CSVFTGDSPRSGYTF. The CDR3 DNA follows: TGCAGCGTATTTACCGGAGACAGCCCCAGGAGCGGCTACACCTTC.